These T cell receptor beta chains were read from a single sample in a study of cytomegalovirus exposure and HLA in healthy donors. Sequencing was performed with immunoSEQ multiplex PCR; in TCRdb, only in-frame clones are kept and a portion is missing. This table holds 180,000 or so clones, approximately 73% found once. Sample: PBMCs. These TCRs come from a young woman in good health and CMV-seropositive. CDR3s include the opening cysteine and the closing phenylalanine or tryptophan. Fields, in order: V gene, D gene, J gene, clone size, CDR3 protein, CDR3 DNA. A D gene is named only where the DNA matches it firmly. Only part of the rows carry a size: once, few, many, or a class if the clone is expanded.

TRBV5-6	NA	TRBJ1-1	once	CASSRGEARHTEAFF	TGTGCCAGCAGCCGGGGGGAGGCGAGGCACACTGAAGCTTTCTTT
TRBV7-2	TRBD1	TRBJ2-5	NA	CASSLYSTGYQETQYF	TGTGCCAGCAGCTTATATTCGACAGGGTACCAAGAGACCCAGTACTTC
TRBV5-1	TRBD1	TRBJ1-4	NA	CASSGGQGPNEKLFF	TGCGCCAGCAGCGGCGGACAGGGGCCTAATGAAAAACTGTTTTTT
TRBV28	NA	TRBJ2-7	NA	CASSLWGPDEQYF	TGTGCCAGCAGTTTGTGGGGGCCCGACGAGCAGTACTTC
TRBV4-1	TRBD2	TRBJ2-4	NA	CASSLTSGVAKNIQYF	TGCGCCAGCAGCCTGACTAGCGGGGTAGCCAAAAACATTCAGTACTTC
TRBV5-6	NA	TRBJ1-4	NA	CASSFGHRNEKLFF	TGTGCCAGCAGCTTTGGGCATAGGAATGAAAAACTGTTTTTT
TRBV28	NA	TRBJ1-2	NA	CASSFGQLYGYTF	TGTGCCAGCAGTTTCGGACAGTTATATGGCTACACCTTC
TRBV5-4	NA	TRBJ2-3	NA	CASSLPRTDTQYF	TGTGCCAGCAGCTTGCCTAGAACAGATACGCAGTATTTT
TRBV7-9	TRBD1	TRBJ1-3	few	CASSSQGTSGNTIYF	TGTGCCAGCAGCTCACAGGGGACCTCTGGAAACACCATATATTTT
TRBV11-2	NA	TRBJ2-7	NA	CASSLEYSEQYF	TGTGCCAGCAGCTTAGAATATAGCGAGCAGTACTTC
TRBV15	TRBD2	TRBJ2-7	NA	CATSSGASKYEQYF	TGTGCGACCTCCAGCGGGGCCTCAAAATACGAGCAGTACTTC
TRBV28	TRBD1	TRBJ1-5	once	CASSPYRGGGNQPQHF	TGTGCCAGCAGCCCCTACAGGGGCGGGGGGAATCAGCCCCAGCATTTT
TRBV11-2	TRBD2	TRBJ2-5	few	CASSLGLAGGQRETQYF	TGTGCCAGCAGCTTAGGACTAGCGGGGGGGCAAAGGGAGACCCAGTACTTC
TRBV7-9	TRBD2	TRBJ2-7	NA	CASSQAGRHYEQYF	TGTGCCAGCAGCCAAGCGGGGCGTCACTACGAGCAGTACTTC
TRBV29-1	NA	TRBJ2-7	NA	CSVGVSSYEQYF	TGCAGCGTTGGAGTAAGCTCCTACGAGCAGTACTTC
TRBV13	NA	TRBJ1-1	NA	CASTRGQNTEAFF	TGTGCCAGCACTCGGGGACAGAACACTGAAGCTTTCTTT
TRBV30	NA	TRBJ2-2	NA	CAWSGLAGHTGELFF	TGTGCCTGGAGCGGTTTGGCAGGGCACACCGGGGAGCTGTTTTTT
TRBV4-2	NA	TRBJ2-5	NA	CASSLDRKTQYF	TGTGCCAGCAGCCTTGACCGGAAGACTCAGTACTTC
TRBV29-1	TRBD2	TRBJ2-1	once	CSSRGGSYNEQFF	TGCAGCTCTCGGGGGGGCTCCTACAATGAGCAGTTCTTC
TRBV6-6	NA	TRBJ2-7	NA	CASSWNRAEGEQYF	TGTGCCAGCAGTTGGAACAGGGCGGAAGGAGAGCAGTACTTC
TRBV7-9	TRBD2	TRBJ2-5	few	CASSLTSGGVWRETQYF	TGTGCCAGCAGCCTTACTAGCGGGGGGGTGTGGCGCGAGACCCAGTACTTC
TRBV7-2	TRBD2	TRBJ2-5	NA	CASSLGDYRIAAQYF	TGTGCCAGCAGCTTAGGGGACTACCGAATAGCGGCCCAGTACTTC
TRBV25-1	NA	TRBJ2-1	few	CASSEYATGGEQFF	TGTGCCAGCAGTGAATACGCCACAGGTGGTGAGCAGTTCTTC
TRBV4-2	NA	TRBJ2-1	NA	CASSQPGVSGYNEQFF	TGTGCCAGCAGCCAACCCGGGGTCAGCGGCTACAATGAGCAGTTCTTC
TRBV5-1	NA	TRBJ1-2	few	CASSLAGEEYTF	TGCGCCAGCAGCTTGGCCGGGGAGGAGTACACCTTC
TRBV6-1	NA	TRBJ2-3	NA	CASSEPGKGTDTQYF	TGTGCCAGCAGTGAACCCGGGAAGGGCACAGATACGCAGTATTTT
TRBV13	TRBD1	TRBJ2-7	few	CASSLGRTGRTYEQYF	TGTGCCAGCAGCTTAGGCCGGACAGGGCGGACCTACGAGCAGTACTTC
TRBV6-5	TRBD2	TRBJ2-7	NA	CASSYSAGTSLDEQYF	TGTGCCAGCAGTTACTCGGCCGGGACTAGTCTCGACGAGCAGTACTTC
TRBV4-3	TRBD1	TRBJ2-2	few	CASSQPGQGQGGELFF	TGCGCCAGCAGCCAACCGGGACAGGGGCAGGGCGGGGAGCTGTTTTTT
TRBV5-5	NA	TRBJ2-7	NA	CASSLSGGSSYEQYF	TGTGCCAGCAGTCTCAGCGGAGGTAGCTCCTACGAGCAGTACTTC
TRBV5-1	TRBD2	TRBJ2-5	few	CASSLSGGGDATQYF	TGCGCCAGCAGCTTGAGCGGCGGGGGGGACGCGACCCAGTACTTC
TRBV4-3	TRBD1	TRBJ1-2	NA	CASSHAGTGNGYTF	TGCGCCAGCAGCCATGCCGGGACAGGGAACGGCTACACCTTC
TRBV5-1	TRBD1	TRBJ1-6	NA	CASSAQQGASYNSPLHF	TGCGCCAGCAGCGCCCAACAGGGGGCGTCCTATAATTCACCCCTCCACTTT
TRBV7-2	NA	TRBJ1-4	NA	CASSQRGREKLFF	TGTGCCAGCAGCCAGAGAGGGCGGGAAAAACTGTTTTTT
TRBV11-2	NA	TRBJ2-5	few	CASSNYGQPQETQYF	TGTGCCAGCAGTAACTACGGACAGCCGCAAGAGACCCAGTACTTC
TRBV28	NA	TRBJ1-6	few	CASSFALDSEKHSPLHF	TGTGCCAGCAGTTTTGCCCTGGACAGCGAGAAACATTCACCCCTCCACTTT
TRBV6-5	TRBD1	TRBJ1-1	NA	CASSYSGRGSTEAFF	TGTGCCAGCAGTTACTCGGGCAGGGGGAGCACTGAAGCTTTCTTT
TRBV4-2	TRBD1	TRBJ1-4	NA	CASSLGQGTEKLFF	TGTGCCAGCAGCCTGGGACAGGGGACTGAAAAACTGTTTTTT
TRBV12-5	NA	TRBJ2-2	NA	CASGSPAGAPNTGELFF	TGTGCTAGTGGTTCCCCGGCAGGGGCTCCGAACACCGGGGAGCTGTTTTTT
TRBV11-3	NA	TRBJ1-2	NA	CASSLSGAYGYTF	TGTGCCAGCAGCTTATCAGGGGCCTATGGCTACACCTTC
TRBV28	NA	TRBJ2-3	NA	CASRGGQQITDTQYF	TGTGCCAGCAGGGGGGGACAGCAAATCACAGATACGCAGTATTTT
TRBV7-9	NA	TRBJ1-3	NA	CASRPTGTGNTIYF	TGTGCCAGCAGGCCGACAGGCACTGGAAACACCATATATTTT
TRBV11-2	NA	TRBJ1-2	NA	CASTPGAGRYGYTF	TGTGCCAGCACCCCCGGGGCCGGGAGGTATGGCTACACCTTC
TRBV27	NA	TRBJ2-2	NA	CASSWGQPGAGELFF	TGTGCCAGCAGTTGGGGACAACCCGGGGCCGGGGAGCTGTTTTTT
TRBV7-8	NA	TRBJ2-3	NA	CASSTYDTQYF	TGTGCCAGCAGCACCTACGATACGCAGTATTTT
TRBV11-2	TRBD1	TRBJ2-2	NA	CASRPITPRTGGNTGELFF	TGTGCCAGCAGACCAATCACCCCTCGGACAGGGGGTAACACCGGGGAGCTGTTTTTT
TRBV7-9	NA	TRBJ1-2	NA	CASSYQGRDGYTF	TGTGCCAGCAGCTACCAGGGTCGCGATGGCTACACCTTC
TRBV9	TRBD2	TRBJ2-3	NA	CASSVATSGGGTDTQYF	TGTGCCAGCAGCGTAGCGACTAGCGGGGGGGGCACAGATACGCAGTATTTT
TRBV4-2	NA	TRBJ2-3	NA	CASSQEYADTQYF	TGTGCCAGCAGCCAAGAGTACGCGGATACGCAGTATTTT
TRBV28	TRBD1	TRBJ1-1	NA	CASSLLTGVNTEAFF	TGTGCCAGCAGTTTATTGACAGGGGTGAACACTGAAGCTTTCTTT
TRBV18	TRBD1	TRBJ1-2	NA	CASSPRKEGASGYTF	TGTGCCAGCTCACCACGGAAGGAGGGGGCGAGTGGCTACACCTTC
TRBV7-9	TRBD1	TRBJ2-7	NA	CASSTGTGPYEQYF	TGTGCCAGCAGCACCGGGACAGGGCCCTACGAGCAGTACTTC